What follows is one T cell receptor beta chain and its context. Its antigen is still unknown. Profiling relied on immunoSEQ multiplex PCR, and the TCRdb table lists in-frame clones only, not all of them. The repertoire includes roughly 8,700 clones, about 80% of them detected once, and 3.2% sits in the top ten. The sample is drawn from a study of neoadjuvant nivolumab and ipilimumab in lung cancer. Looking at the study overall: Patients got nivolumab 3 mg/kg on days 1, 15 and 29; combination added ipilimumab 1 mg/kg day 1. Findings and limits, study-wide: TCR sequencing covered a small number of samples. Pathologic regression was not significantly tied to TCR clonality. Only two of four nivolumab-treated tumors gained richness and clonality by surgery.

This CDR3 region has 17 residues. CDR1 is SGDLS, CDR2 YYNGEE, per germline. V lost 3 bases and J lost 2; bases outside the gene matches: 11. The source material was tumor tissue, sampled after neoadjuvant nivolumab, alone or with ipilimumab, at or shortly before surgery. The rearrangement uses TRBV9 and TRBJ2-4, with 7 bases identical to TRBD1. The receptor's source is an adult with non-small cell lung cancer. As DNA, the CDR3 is TGTGCCAGCAGCGGAAGAGACAGGGTGGGGACCAAAAACATTCAGTACTTC. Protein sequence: CASSGRDRVGTKNIQYF.